This T cell receptor beta chain is from a study of beta chain features in type 1 diabetes. Turning to the study itself: No age, gender or cell yield differences were seen between patients and healthy donors. Regarding the study as a whole: Type 1 diabetes patients showed a moderate but significant shortening of TCRB CDR3s in all four CD4+ subsets. Researchers cautioned that cDNA sequencing could over-represent cells with high TCR expression.

Expressed TCRB transcripts were sequenced after all isolated RNA was converted to cDNA. Only in-frame clones appear in the TCRdb table, and some are missing; sequencing was by immunoSEQ multiplex PCR. The sample consists of 600,000 to 700,000 clones, around an eighth of them appearing once. This CDR3 has 15 residues. Germline V gene sequence: CDR1 LGHNA, CDR2 YSLEER. V lost 4 bases and J lost 1; bases outside the gene matches: 5. This clone was detected only a few times. Its specificity is not known. The TCR originated in a man between 25 and 39 years old with type 1 diabetes. Sample: naive CD4+ T cells from blood. The chain couples TRBV4-3 to TRBJ2-3; 7 bases are a match to TRBD2. The CDR3 sequence: CASSPRGDGTDTQYF. The CDR3 nucleotides are TGCGCCAGCAGCCCCCGGGGGGACGGCACAGATACGCAGTATTTT.